These 31 T cell receptor beta chains were sequenced from one sample in a study of T cells in Graves' hyperthyroidism and ophthalmopathy. Researchers amplified the TCR beta CDR3 regions from RNA transcripts. With the HTBI primer set, the TCR CDR3 went through a first round of RT-PCR. Using its own MiXCR run on the multiplex PCR reads, TCRdb lists one record per CDR3 protein. The sample has about 400,000 distinct CDR3 sequences, around 13% seen once; the top ten hold 9.2%. The sample taken for sequencing was blood. These receptors were collected from a woman aged 18-30 years with Graves' hyperthyroidism.

The CDR3 DNA sequence: TGTGCCAGCAGCTTAGTAGTAGGGGGGACCCCAATGAACACTGAAGCTTTCTTT. Translating it yields CASSLVVGGTPMNTEAFF. The rearrangement links TRBV7-9 to TRBJ1-1; possibly TRBD1 for D (6 bases). CDR1 is SEHNR, CDR2 FQNEAQ, per germline (reference sequence). V gave up 1 base and J gave up 0 bases, with 18 bases separating them. This CDR3 comprises 18 residues.

This clonotype was picked up a small number of times. The chain couples TRBV11-2 to TRBJ2-2, with D possibly called TRBD1 or TRBD2 (5 bases each). CDR1 and CDR2 (germline): SGHAT, FQNNGV. The germline V and J ends were trimmed by 5 bases and 4 bases, with 14 bases remaining between them. This CDR3 is built from 15 residues. CDR3 sequence reads: CASSINEGTTGELFF. The CDR3 nucleotides read TGTGCCAGCAGCATAAACGAGGGGACCACCGGGGAGCTGTTTTTT.

This clonotype appeared a few times. The chain carries TRBV19 and TRBJ2-2; 7 nucleotides match TRBD1. The CDR3 is 15 amino acids. CDR1 is LNHDA, CDR2 SQIVND, per germline (reference sequence). Losses at the gene ends were 7 bases for V and 5 bases for J; bases not matched to a gene: 10. The CDR3 DNA sequence: TGTGCCAGTAACCCTAGACAGGGTGGGACCGGGGAGCTGTTTTTT. It translates to CASNPRQGGTGELFF.

This clonotype has just one count. This sequence joins TRBV29-1 and TRBJ1-2, with D possibly matching TRBD1 (5 bases). V was clipped by 4 bases and J by 8 bases, with 14 bases between them. This CDR3 is built from 12 residues. Germline V gives CDR1 SQVTM, CDR2 ANQGSEA. The DNA of the CDR3 is TGCAGCGTTGGGGGGGGAGGCATCGGCTACACCTTC. It translates to CSVGGGGIGYTF.

The chain joins TRBV4-3 to TRBJ1-4, with a weak D call TRBD1 (6 bases). The CDR3 loop spans 16 amino acids. V was clipped by 4 bases and J by 3 bases, with 15 bases between them. The germline V gene has CDR1 LGHNA and CDR2 YSLEER. The chain's CDR3 is CASSPNPGQANEKLFF. As DNA, the CDR3 is TGCGCCAGCAGCCCCAACCCGGGACAAGCTAATGAAAAACTGTTTTTT.

The J gene is TRBJ2-1, the V gene TRBV4-1, with 8 bases that match TRBD2. Germline-derived CDR1 and CDR2 are MGHRA and YSYEKL. The CDR3 consists of 17 residues. Germline trimming cut 0 bases from V and 4 bases from J; bases unmatched to any gene: 8. The CDR3 region has the DNA TGCGCCAGCAGCCAAGATAGGAGTAGCGGGGTTTACAATGAGCAGTTCTTC. Protein: CASSQDRSSGVYNEQFF.

This clonotype was counted ten times or more. This chain uses TRBV3-1 with TRBJ1-6; a possible D gene is TRBD1 (6 bases). Germline CDR1 and CDR2: LGHDT and YNNKEL (reference sequence). The ends were cut back, 1 base at V and 7 bases at J, with 11 bases in the middle. The CDR3 has 15 residues. The DNA of the CDR3 is TGTGCCAGCAGCCAAGTTACAGGGATAAATTCACCCCTCCACTTT. Translating it yields CASSQVTGINSPLHF.

This clonotype was observed at least ten times. The chain joins TRBV7-3 to TRBJ2-1, with 10 bases lining up with TRBD2. The germline V gene encodes CDR1 SGHTA and CDR2 FQGTGA. Trimming removed 1 base from V and 10 bases from J; junction bases left unmatched: 7. This CDR3 comprises 15 residues. CDR3 loop: CASSLSSGGPGEQFF. CDR3 DNA sequence: TGTGCCAGCAGCTTAAGTAGCGGGGGGCCGGGGGAGCAGTTCTTC.

This clonotype showed up many times. The CDR3 bases are TGTGCCAGCAGTTACTCGATGGACAGGGCCCAGTACTTC. The encoded protein is CASSYSMDRAQYF. This sequence joins TRBV6-6 and TRBJ2-5; 8 nucleotides line up with TRBD1. J gave up 9 bases and V 0 bases, and 3 bases lay outside the gene matches. CDR3 length equals 13 residues. Germline V gene sequence: CDR1 MNHNY, CDR2 SVGAGI (reference sequence).

Many counts were recorded for this clonotype. V and J are TRBV20-1 and TRBJ2-7, with TRBD1 matching over 7 bases. The CDR3 totals 12 residues. Trimming removed 0 bases from V and 4 bases from J; junction bases left unmatched: 0. In germline, CDR1 is DFQATT, CDR2 SNEGSKA (reference sequence). The CDR3 nucleotides are TGCAGTGCTAGAGAACAGGGGTACGAGCAGTACTTC. Translated, it gives CSAREQGYEQYF.

The V and J genes are TRBV5-6 and TRBJ1-2; D not resolved. Per the germline V gene, CDR1 is SGHDT and CDR2 is YYEEEE. Trimming stripped 0 bases from V and 7 bases from J, with 10 bases between. The CDR3 covers 13 residues. The CDR3, as DNA: TGTGCCAGCAGCTTGGGCGGGGAGGCTGGCTACACCTTC. This translates into CASSLGGEAGYTF.

Written as DNA, the CDR3 is TGTGCCAGCAGTTACTCGGCGGTCACTGAAGCTTTCTTT. Encoded protein: CASSYSAVTEAFF. The rearrangement uses TRBV6-2 or TRBV6-3 and TRBJ1-1; D is uncertain. This CDR3 is 13 amino acids long. Between the trimmed V and J ends, which lost 0 bases and 4 bases, there was a span of 6 bases. In germline, CDR1 is MNHEY, CDR2 SVGEGT.

This chain connects TRBV7-9 to TRBJ2-1; 8 bases are a match to TRBD2. The germline V gene encodes CDR1 SEHNR and CDR2 FQNEAQ (reference sequence). This CDR3 spans 15 amino acids. V lost 1 base, J lost 7 bases, and 6 bases stayed unmatched. The CDR3 coding sequence is TGTGCCAGCAGCTTAGTAAGCGGGAGTAGGAATGAGCAGTTCTTC. Translation: CASSLVSGSRNEQFF.

This clonotype was detected ten times or more. This sequence joins TRBV2 and TRBJ2-5; TRBD1 matches 9 bases. V lost 5 bases and J lost 1; bases outside the gene matches: 5. Per germline, CDR1 SNHLY and CDR2 FYNNEI. The CDR3 sequence is 15 residues long. The CDR3 sequence: CASSPDRGIQETQYF. DNA of the CDR3: TGTGCCAGCAGTCCGGACAGGGGTATCCAAGAGACCCAGTACTTC.

This clonotype was seen just once. V usage is TRBV7-8 and J usage is TRBJ1-5; tentative D call: TRBD1 (6 bases). Germline-derived CDR1 and CDR2 are SGHVS and FQNEAQ. Trimming removed 6 bases at V and 6 bases at J, with 15 bases between. The CDR3 covers 14 residues. The CDR3 sequence is CASRPRGAGQPQHF. CDR3 bases: TGTGCCAGCAGACCCCGGGGGGCAGGTCAGCCCCAGCATTTT.

This clonotype was seen a handful of times. J is TRBJ2-4 and V is TRBV20-1; 7 bases map to TRBD1. Germline loops: CDR1 DFQATT, CDR2 SNEGSKA (reference sequence). The CDR3 has 15 amino acids. The V and J ends lost 5 bases and 1 base, in that order; junction bases with no gene match: 8. CDR3 DNA sequence: TGCAGTGCTTCCGCGGACAGGCTGGCCAAAAACATTCAGTACTTC. Its protein product is CSASADRLAKNIQYF.

This clonotype showed up just a few times. This sequence joins TRBV27 and TRBJ1-4; 8 bases align to TRBD1. CDR1 and CDR2 (germline): MNHEY, SMNVEV (reference sequence). The V and J ends lost 5 bases and 11 bases, in that order; junction bases with no gene match: 4. The CDR3 sequence is 12 residues long. The CDR3 coding sequence is TGTGCCAGCAGTCCGACAGGGGTGAAACTGTTTTTT. Protein: CASSPTGVKLFF. Based on the CDR3 plus reference TRBV27 and TRBJ1-4, the full variable domain is EAQVTQNPRYLITVTGKKLTVTCSQNMNHEYMSWYRQDPGLGLRQIYYSMNVEVTDKGDVPEGYKVSRKEKRNFPLILESPSPNQTSLYFCASSPTGVKLFFGSGTQLSVL.

This clonotype has a count of ten or more. The chain has TRBV2 and TRBJ1-4; 9 bases align to TRBD1. This CDR3 is 15 amino acids long. V dropped 5 bases and J dropped 7; count of bases not matched to a gene: 8. CDR1 SNHLY and CDR2 FYNNEI come from the germline V gene. CDR3 in DNA: TGTGCCAGCAGTCCCCAGGGACAGGGAGGTGAAAAACTGTTTTTT. Its translation: CASSPQGQGGEKLFF.

The CDR3 nucleotides read TGCAGTGCTCCGCGACCCCGGACAGGCAACCACTATGGCTACACCTTC. Its protein product is CSAPRPRTGNHYGYTF. V is TRBV20-1 and J is TRBJ1-2, with 7 bases aligning to TRBD1. The CDR3 sequence is 16 residues long. From germline, CDR1 is DFQATT and CDR2 SNEGSKA (reference sequence). V shed 5 bases and J 3 bases; nucleotides not matched to a gene: 15.

This clonotype came up a few times. The chain has TRBV18 and TRBJ1-2; D gene uncertain. The V gene lost 6 bases and the J gene lost 7 bases, with 18 bases spanning the gap. CDR3 size: 14 residues. CDR1 is KGHSH, CDR2 LQKENI, per germline. CDR3 nucleotides: TGTGCCAGCTCCCTATCGGAGGCCCAAGGTGGCTACACCTTC. Translation: CASSLSEAQGGYTF.

At least ten counts were recorded for this clonotype. J is TRBJ1-1 and V is TRBV3-1, with a weak D call TRBD1 (6 bases). Trimming took 4 bases from V and 11 from J, leaving 14 bases between them. CDR1 is LGHDT and CDR2 is YNNKEL in the germline V gene (reference sequence). The CDR3 is made up of 12 amino acids. The CDR3 DNA follows: TGTGCCAGCAGCCCGCAAAGGGGGGGCGCTTTCTTT. Amino acids: CASSPQRGGAFF.

This clonotype occurred many times. The rearrangement uses TRBV10-3 and TRBJ1-1; D is unresolved. Trimming cost V 3 bases and J 3 bases, with 14 bases left between them. Germline loops: CDR1 ENHRY, CDR2 SYGVKD. The CDR3 covers 15 residues. The CDR3, as DNA: TGTGCCATCAGTGAAAATTTACAGTTGGACACTGAAGCTTTCTTT. Translating gives CAISENLQLDTEAFF.

This clonotype came up a few times. The chain has TRBV19 and TRBJ1-5; tentative D call: TRBD1 (5 bases). The CDR3 is 15 amino acids. V lost 11 bases to trimming and J lost 6 bases, with 23 bases between them. Germline V gene lookup returns CDR1 LNHDA and CDR2 SQIVND (reference sequence). The CDR3 DNA sequence: TGTGCCGTCGTTGGGGCGAGATCGTTGGGTCAGCCCCAGCATTTT. Residues: CAVVGARSLGQPQHF. Looking up the rest from reference TRBV19 and TRBJ1-5 gives the full variable domain: DGGITQSPKYLFRKEGQNVTLSCEQNLNHDAMYWYRQDPGQGLRLIYYSQIVNDFQKGDIAEGYSVSREKKESFPLTVTSAQKNPTAFYLCAVVGARSLGQPQHFGDGTRLSIL.

This clonotype was counted ten times or more. The chain couples TRBV5-1 to TRBJ1-1, with 8 positions matching TRBD1. The V gene end was trimmed by 0 bases and the J gene end by 3 bases; junction bases not matched to a gene: 1. This CDR3 spans 14 amino acids. The V gene's germline CDR1 is SGHRS and CDR2 YFSETQ. The CDR3 DNA sequence: TGCGCCAGCAGCTTGGCCAGGGGGCACACTGAAGCTTTCTTT. Its translation: CASSLARGHTEAFF.

This clonotype has only a few counts. The genes are TRBV25-1 and TRBJ2-5; a weak D match, TRBD1 (5 bases). The germline CDR1 and CDR2 sequences are MGHDK and SYGVNS. Trimming removed 5 bases at V and 6 bases at J, with 10 bases between. The CDR3 extends over 12 amino acids. CDR3 protein: CASSRGLKTQYF. The CDR3 coding sequence is TGTGCCAGCAGTAGGGGATTGAAGACCCAGTACTTC.

About this clonotype itself: This could be a read error, since a much larger clone is one nucleotide away. The chain couples TRBV10-3 to TRBJ2-7; 7 bases fit TRBD2. Germline values: CDR1 ENHRY, CDR2 SYGVKD. The CDR3 covers 13 residues. CDR3 sequence reads: CAINGGSTGEQCF. Here the CDR3 DNA reads TGTGCCATCAATGGCGGGAGTACCGGCGAGCAGTGCTTC.

This clonotype has a count of ten or more. The chain has TRBV15 and TRBJ1-2, with TRBD1 matching over 9 bases. The CDR3 is 13 residues long. V was pared by 3 bases and J by 7 bases, with 3 bases of the junction left unmatched. Looked up from germline, CDR1 is LNHNV and CDR2 is YYDKDF (reference sequence). The CDR3 DNA reads TGTGCCACCAGCAGGGGACAGGGTCTTGGCTACACCTTC. As protein: CATSRGQGLGYTF.

This clonotype was seen many times. This chain links TRBV20-1 with TRBJ1-1, with D unclear. CDR3 size: 10 residues. CDR1 is DFQATT and CDR2 is SNEGSKA in the germline V gene (reference sequence). V was pared by 5 bases and J by 6 bases, with 7 bases between. DNA for the CDR3: TGCAGTGCTTGGGAGGCTGAAGCTTTCTTT. This gives the protein CSAWEAEAFF.

The chain couples TRBV3-1 to TRBJ2-5; D may correspond to TRBD1 or TRBD2 (7 bases each). Germline CDR1 LGHDT, CDR2 YNNKEL (reference sequence). The CDR3 length is 16 residues. V dropped 2 bases and J dropped 3 bases, with 16 bases sitting between them. The CDR3 spells CASSQRRDSGKETQYF. The CDR3 bases are TGTGCCAGCAGCCAAAGGAGGGACAGCGGGAAAGAGACCCAGTACTTC.

This clonotype was detected ten times or more. The chain is built from TRBV20-1 and TRBJ2-1, with D perhaps matching TRBD2 (6 bases). The CDR3 has 15 residues. Germline CDR1 is DFQATT and CDR2 is SNEGSKA (reference sequence). The V gene lost 0 bases and the J gene lost 9 bases, with 18 bases spanning the gap. The CDR3 region is CSAREEGPFRVEQFF. The CDR3 DNA follows: TGCAGTGCTAGAGAGGAGGGCCCCTTTCGGGTTGAGCAGTTCTTC.

Details on this clonotype: Since a much larger clone is just one base distant, this may be a read error. The chain couples TRBV24-1 to TRBJ2-5; the D gene is possibly TRBD1 (5 bases). CDR3 size: 14 residues. Looked up from germline, CDR1 is KGHDR and CDR2 is SFDVKD. Trimming cost V 2 bases and J 2 bases, with 8 bases left between them. The CDR3 coding sequence is TGTGCCACCAGTGATTCGACAGCTCAAGAGACCCAGTACTTC. This encodes CATSDSTAQETQYF.